The next 3 T cell receptor beta chains were all read from a single sample in a study of T cells in women clearing cervical HPV infection (dated by TCRdb to 2017 to 2018). Libraries were built with the immunoSEQ multiplex PCR assay. The table comes from immuneACCESS by way of TCRdb, which keeps in-frame sequences with V and J called. Part of the clones is missing from these tables; in studies checked, under half for an unresolved V gene and the rest for unknown reasons. This specimen's table enumerates some 30,000 clones. The ten largest clones take up around 4% of the sample. Sequenced input: blood buffy coat. These receptors were collected from a woman between 18 and 70 years old with a cervical HPV16 infection that either progressed to CIN3+ or cleared (not recorded which).

Regarding this clone: The read ends 3 residues before the CDR3 terminus; that terminus is restored from the germline J gene. The rearrangement uses TRBV5-1 and TRBJ1-3, with a tentative D call TRBD1 (5 bases). CDR3 length: 14 amino acids. V was shortened by 1 base and J by 1 base, with 6 bases between the two germline ends. Germline lookup yields CDR1 SGHRS and CDR2 YFSETQ. CDR3 bases read: TGCGCCAGCAGCTTGCGGGGGTCTGGAAACACC. Protein sequence: CASSLRGSGNT. Given in full, the CDR3 is CASSLRGSGNTIYF.

On this clone itself: The sequence runs out 3 residues before the end of the CDR3; the remainder is reconstructed from the germline J gene. This chain links TRBV29-1 with TRBJ2-2, with D possibly being TRBD2 (7 bases). This CDR3 comprises 13 residues. Trimming removed 6 bases from V and 2 bases from J, with 10 bases in between. CDR1 and CDR2 from the germline V gene are SQVTM and ANQGSEA. The sequenced part of the CDR3 DNA is TGCAGCGTAGGGGGGGCAAACACCGGGGAG. This gives the protein CSVGGANTGE. The full CDR3 protein is CSVGGANTGELFF.

As regards this clone: The read halts 3 residues ahead of the CDR3 end, with the missing end drawn from the germline J gene. The V and J genes are TRBV12-3 or TRBV12-4 and TRBJ2-1; TRBD2 is a possible D gene (6 bases). The CDR3 totals 14 residues. V lost 7 bases, J lost 2 bases, and 12 bases lay in between. The CDR3 reads CASILSGPYNEQFF. The sequenced part of the CDR3 DNA is TGTGCCAGCATTCTTAGCGGCCCCTACAATGAG.